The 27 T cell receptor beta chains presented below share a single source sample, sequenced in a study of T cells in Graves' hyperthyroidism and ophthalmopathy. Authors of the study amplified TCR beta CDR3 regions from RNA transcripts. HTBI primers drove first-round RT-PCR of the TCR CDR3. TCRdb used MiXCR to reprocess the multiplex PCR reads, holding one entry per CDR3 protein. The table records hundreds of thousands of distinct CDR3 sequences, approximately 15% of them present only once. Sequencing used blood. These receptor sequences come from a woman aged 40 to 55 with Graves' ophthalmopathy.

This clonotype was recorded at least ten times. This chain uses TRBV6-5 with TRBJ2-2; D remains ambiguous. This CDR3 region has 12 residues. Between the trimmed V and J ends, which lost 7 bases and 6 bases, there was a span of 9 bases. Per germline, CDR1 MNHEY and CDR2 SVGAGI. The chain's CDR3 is CASTWTSGELFF. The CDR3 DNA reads TGTGCCAGCACTTGGACGTCCGGGGAGCTGTTTTTT.

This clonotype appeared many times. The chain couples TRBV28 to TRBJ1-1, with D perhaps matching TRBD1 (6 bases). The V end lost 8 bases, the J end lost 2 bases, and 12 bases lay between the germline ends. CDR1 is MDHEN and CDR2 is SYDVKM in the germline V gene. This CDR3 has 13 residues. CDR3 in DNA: TGTGCCAGCGGGGGGGCACCAAACACTGAAGCTTTCTTT. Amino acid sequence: CASGGAPNTEAFF.

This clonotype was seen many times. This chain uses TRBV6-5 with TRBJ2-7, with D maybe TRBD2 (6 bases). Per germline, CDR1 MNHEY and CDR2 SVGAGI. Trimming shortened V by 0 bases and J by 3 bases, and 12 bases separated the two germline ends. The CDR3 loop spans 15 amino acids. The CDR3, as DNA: TGTGCCAGCAGTTACTCGAGCGGGCCCTACTACGAGCAGTACTTC. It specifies CASSYSSGPYYEQYF.

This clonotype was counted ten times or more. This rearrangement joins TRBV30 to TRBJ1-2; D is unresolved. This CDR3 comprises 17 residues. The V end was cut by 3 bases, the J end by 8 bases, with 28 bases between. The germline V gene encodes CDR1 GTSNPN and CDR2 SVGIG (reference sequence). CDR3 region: CAWRSLTTGPHRRGYTF. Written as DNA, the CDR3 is TGTGCCTGGAGATCCTTAACCACCGGACCTCACCGGCGGGGCTACACCTTC.

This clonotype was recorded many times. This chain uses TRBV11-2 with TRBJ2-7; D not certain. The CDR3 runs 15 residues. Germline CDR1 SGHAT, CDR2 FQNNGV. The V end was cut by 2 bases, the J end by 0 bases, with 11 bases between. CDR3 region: CASSLLPLGSYEQYF. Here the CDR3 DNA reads TGTGCCAGCAGCTTACTACCTCTGGGCTCCTACGAGCAGTACTTC.

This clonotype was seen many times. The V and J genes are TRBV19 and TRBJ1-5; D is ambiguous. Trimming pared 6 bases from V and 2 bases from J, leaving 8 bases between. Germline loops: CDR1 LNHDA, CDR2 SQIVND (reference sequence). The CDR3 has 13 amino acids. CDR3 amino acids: CASSVVGNQPQHF. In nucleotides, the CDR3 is TGTGCCAGTAGCGTAGTGGGCAATCAGCCCCAGCATTTT.

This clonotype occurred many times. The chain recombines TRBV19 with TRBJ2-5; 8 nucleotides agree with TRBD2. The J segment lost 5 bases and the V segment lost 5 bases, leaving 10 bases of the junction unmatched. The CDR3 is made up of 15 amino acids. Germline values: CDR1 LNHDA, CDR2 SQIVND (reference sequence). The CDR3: CASSPFGREGETQYF. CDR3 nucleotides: TGTGCCAGTAGTCCCTTCGGGAGGGAGGGGGAGACCCAGTACTTC.

This CDR3 reads CASSEDSSTEAFF. Written as DNA, the CDR3 is TGTGCCAGCAGTGAGGACAGTTCCACTGAAGCTTTCTTT. The V call is TRBV2, the J call TRBJ1-1; maybe TRBD1 (6 bases). The CDR3 is 13 amino acids. CDR1 and CDR2 from the germline V gene are SNHLY and FYNNEI. Trimming removed 3 bases at V and 4 bases at J, with 9 bases between.

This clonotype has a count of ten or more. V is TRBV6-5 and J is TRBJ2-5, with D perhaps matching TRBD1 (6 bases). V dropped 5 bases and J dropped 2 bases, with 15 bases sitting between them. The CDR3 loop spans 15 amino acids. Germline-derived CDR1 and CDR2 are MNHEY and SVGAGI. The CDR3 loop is CASSRRTARQETQYF. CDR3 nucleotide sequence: TGTGCCAGCAGTCGCCGGACAGCCCGACAAGAGACCCAGTACTTC.

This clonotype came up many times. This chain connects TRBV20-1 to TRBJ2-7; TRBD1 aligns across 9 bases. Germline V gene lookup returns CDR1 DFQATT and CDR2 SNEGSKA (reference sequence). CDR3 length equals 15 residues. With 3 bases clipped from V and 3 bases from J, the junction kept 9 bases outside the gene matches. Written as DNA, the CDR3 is TGCAGTGCTAGTCTGGGGGGGACAGGGAACTACGAGCAGTACTTC. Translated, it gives CSASLGGTGNYEQYF.

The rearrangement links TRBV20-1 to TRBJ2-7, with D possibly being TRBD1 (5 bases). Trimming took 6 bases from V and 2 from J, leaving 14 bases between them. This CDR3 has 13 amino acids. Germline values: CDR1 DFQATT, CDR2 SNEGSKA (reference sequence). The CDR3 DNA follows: TGCAGTGCAGCCCATCCAGGGACCTACGAGCAGTACTTC. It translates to CSAAHPGTYEQYF.

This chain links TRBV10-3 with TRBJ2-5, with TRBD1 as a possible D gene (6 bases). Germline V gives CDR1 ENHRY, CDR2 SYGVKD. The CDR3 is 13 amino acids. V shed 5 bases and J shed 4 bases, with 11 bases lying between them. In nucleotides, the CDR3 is TGTGCCATCAGTCTCTCAGGGGCAGAGACCCAGTACTTC. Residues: CAISLSGAETQYF.

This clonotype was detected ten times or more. CDR3 nucleotide sequence: TGTGCCAGCACCAACAGGATTATTAACTATGGCTACACCTTC. Encoded protein: CASTNRIINYGYTF. The genes are TRBV28 and TRBJ1-2; D is perhaps TRBD1 (5 bases). The germline V gene encodes CDR1 MDHEN and CDR2 SYDVKM. The germline V and J ends were trimmed by 7 bases and 1 base, with 13 bases remaining between them. CDR3 size: 14 residues.

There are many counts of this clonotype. CDR3 sequence: CSAREGGGGETQYF. CDR3 DNA: TGCAGTGCTAGAGAGGGGGGAGGCGGGGAGACCCAGTACTTC. V is TRBV20-1 and J is TRBJ2-5; a possible D gene is TRBD2 (6 bases). Deletions cut 0 bases from V and 5 bases from J, with 13 bases between. CDR1 is DFQATT, CDR2 SNEGSKA, per germline (reference sequence). There are 14 residues in the CDR3.

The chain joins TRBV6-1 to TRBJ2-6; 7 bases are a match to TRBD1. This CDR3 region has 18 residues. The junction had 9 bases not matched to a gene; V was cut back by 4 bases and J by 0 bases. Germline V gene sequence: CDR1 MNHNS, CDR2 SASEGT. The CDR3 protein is CASSVQGWGRSGANVLTF. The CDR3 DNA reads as TGTGCCAGCAGTGTACAGGGGTGGGGACGCTCTGGGGCCAACGTCCTGACTTTC.

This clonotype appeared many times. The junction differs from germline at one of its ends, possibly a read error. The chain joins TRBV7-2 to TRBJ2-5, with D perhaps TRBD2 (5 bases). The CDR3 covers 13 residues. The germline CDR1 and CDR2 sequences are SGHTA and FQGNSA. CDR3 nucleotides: TGTGCCAGCAGCACACCCCAAGAGGGTTCCCTGGACTTC. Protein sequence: CASSTPQEGSLDF. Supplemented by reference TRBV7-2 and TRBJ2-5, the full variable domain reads GAGVSQSPSNKVTEKGKDVELRCDPISGHTALYWYRQSLGQGLEFLIYFQGNSAPDKSGLPSDRFSAERTGGSVSTLTIQRTQQEDSAVYLCASSTPQEGSLDFGPGTRLLVL.

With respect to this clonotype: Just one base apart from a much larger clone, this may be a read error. This CDR3 is CASSERVLLHEQYF. CDR3 bases: TGTGCCAGCAGTGAAAGGGTCCTCCTACACGAGCAGTACTTC. The chain is built from TRBV2 and TRBJ2-7, with D unresolved. The CDR3 totals 14 residues. Trimming stripped 2 bases from V and 5 bases from J, with 13 bases between. Germline V gene sequence: CDR1 SNHLY, CDR2 FYNNEI.

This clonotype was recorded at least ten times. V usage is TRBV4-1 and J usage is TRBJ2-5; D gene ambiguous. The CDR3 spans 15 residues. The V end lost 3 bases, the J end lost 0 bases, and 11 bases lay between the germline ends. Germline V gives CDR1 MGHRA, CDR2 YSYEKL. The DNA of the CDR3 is TGCGCCAGCAGCCAGATCCGTGGGTACCAAGAGACCCAGTACTTC. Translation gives CASSQIRGYQETQYF.

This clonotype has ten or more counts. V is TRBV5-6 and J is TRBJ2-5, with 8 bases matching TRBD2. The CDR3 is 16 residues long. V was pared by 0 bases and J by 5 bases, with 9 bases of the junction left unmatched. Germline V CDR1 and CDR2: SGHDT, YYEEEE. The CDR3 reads CASSLAGASGSETQYF. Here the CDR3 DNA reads TGTGCCAGCAGCTTGGCGGGTGCCAGCGGGAGTGAGACCCAGTACTTC.

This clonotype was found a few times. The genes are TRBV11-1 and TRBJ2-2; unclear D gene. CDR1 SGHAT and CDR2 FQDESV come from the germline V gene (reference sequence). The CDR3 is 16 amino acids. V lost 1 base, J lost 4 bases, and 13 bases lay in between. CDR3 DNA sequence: TGTGCCAGCAGCTTAGAGGCCCGCACGGGCACCGGGGAGCTGTTTTTT. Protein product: CASSLEARTGTGELFF.

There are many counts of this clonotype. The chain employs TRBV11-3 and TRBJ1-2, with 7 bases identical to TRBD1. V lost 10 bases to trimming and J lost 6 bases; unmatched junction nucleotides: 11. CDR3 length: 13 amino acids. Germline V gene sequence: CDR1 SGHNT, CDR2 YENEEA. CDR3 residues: CATSAGTVDGYTF. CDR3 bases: TGTGCCACCTCGGCCGGGACAGTCGATGGCTACACCTTC.

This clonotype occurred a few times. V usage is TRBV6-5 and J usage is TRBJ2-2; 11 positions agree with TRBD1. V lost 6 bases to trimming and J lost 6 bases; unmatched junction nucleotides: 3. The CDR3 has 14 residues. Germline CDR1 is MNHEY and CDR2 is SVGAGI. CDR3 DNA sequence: TGTGCCAGCAGACCGGGACAGGGGGCCGGGGAGCTGTTTTTT. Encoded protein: CASRPGQGAGELFF.

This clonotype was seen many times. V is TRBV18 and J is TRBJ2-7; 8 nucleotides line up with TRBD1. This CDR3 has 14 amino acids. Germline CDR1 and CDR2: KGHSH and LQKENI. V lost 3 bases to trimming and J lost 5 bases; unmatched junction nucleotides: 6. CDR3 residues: CASSPNGQGHEQYF. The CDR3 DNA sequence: TGTGCCAGCTCACCTAACGGACAGGGCCACGAGCAGTACTTC.

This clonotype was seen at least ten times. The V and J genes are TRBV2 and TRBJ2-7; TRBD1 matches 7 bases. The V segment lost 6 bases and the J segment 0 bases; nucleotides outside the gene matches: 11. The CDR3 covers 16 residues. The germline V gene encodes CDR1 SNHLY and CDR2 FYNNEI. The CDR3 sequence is CASSGDRVGISYEQYF. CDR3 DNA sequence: TGTGCCAGCAGCGGAGACAGGGTGGGGATCTCCTACGAGCAGTACTTC. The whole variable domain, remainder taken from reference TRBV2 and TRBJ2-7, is EPEVTQTPSHQVTQMGQEVILRCVPISNHLYFYWYRQILGQKVEFLVSFYNNEISEKSEIFDDQFSVERPDGSNFTLKIRSTKLEDSAMYFCASSGDRVGISYEQYFGPGTRLTVT.

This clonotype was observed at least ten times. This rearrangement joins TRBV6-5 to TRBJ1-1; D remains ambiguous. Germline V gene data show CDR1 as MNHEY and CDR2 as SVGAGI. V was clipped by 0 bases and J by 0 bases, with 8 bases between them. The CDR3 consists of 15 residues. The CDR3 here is CASSYSVSMNTEAFF. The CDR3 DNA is TGTGCCAGCAGTTACTCTGTATCCATGAACACTGAAGCTTTCTTT.

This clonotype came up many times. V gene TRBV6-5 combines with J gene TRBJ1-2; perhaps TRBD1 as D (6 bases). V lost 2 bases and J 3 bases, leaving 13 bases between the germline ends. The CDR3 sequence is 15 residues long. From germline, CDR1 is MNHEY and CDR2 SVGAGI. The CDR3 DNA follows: TGTGCCAGCAGTTACGCCGACAGGATTCACTATGGCTACACCTTC. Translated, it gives CASSYADRIHYGYTF.

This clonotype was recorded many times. CDR3 sequence reads: CASSESSGGEQYF. CDR3 DNA: TGCGCCAGCAGTGAGTCGTCGGGTGGCGAGCAGTACTTC. V and J are TRBV10-2 and TRBJ2-7, with D unclear. CDR3 length: 13 residues. Germline CDR1 and CDR2: WSHSY and SAAADI. Trimming stripped 0 bases from V and 6 bases from J, with 9 bases between.